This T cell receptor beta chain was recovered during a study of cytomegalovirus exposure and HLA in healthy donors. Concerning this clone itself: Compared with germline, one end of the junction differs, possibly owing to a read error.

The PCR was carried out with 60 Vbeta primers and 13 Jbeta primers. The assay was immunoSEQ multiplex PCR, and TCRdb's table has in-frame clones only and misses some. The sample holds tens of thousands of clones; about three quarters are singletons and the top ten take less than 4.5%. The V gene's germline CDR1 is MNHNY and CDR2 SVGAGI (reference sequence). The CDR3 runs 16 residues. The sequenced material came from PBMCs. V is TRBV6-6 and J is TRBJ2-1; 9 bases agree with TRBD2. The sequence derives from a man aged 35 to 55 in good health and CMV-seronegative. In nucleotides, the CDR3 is TGTGCCAGCAGCTCGGGGGCGGGACTAGCAGACAATGAGCAGCTCTTC. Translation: CASSSGAGLADNEQLF.